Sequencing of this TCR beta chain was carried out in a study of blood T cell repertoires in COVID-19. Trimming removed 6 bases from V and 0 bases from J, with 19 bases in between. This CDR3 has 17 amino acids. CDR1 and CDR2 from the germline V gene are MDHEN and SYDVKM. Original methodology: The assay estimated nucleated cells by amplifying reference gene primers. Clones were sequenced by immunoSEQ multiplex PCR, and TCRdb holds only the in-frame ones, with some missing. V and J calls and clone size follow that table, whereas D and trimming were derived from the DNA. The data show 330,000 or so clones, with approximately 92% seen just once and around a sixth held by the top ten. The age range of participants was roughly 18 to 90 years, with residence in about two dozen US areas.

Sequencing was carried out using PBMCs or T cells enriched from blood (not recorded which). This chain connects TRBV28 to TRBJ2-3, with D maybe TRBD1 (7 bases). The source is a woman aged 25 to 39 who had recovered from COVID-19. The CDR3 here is CASRAGGSHYSTDTQYF. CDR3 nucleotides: TGTGCCAGCAGAGCAGGGGGGTCTCATTACAGCACAGATACGCAGTATTTT.